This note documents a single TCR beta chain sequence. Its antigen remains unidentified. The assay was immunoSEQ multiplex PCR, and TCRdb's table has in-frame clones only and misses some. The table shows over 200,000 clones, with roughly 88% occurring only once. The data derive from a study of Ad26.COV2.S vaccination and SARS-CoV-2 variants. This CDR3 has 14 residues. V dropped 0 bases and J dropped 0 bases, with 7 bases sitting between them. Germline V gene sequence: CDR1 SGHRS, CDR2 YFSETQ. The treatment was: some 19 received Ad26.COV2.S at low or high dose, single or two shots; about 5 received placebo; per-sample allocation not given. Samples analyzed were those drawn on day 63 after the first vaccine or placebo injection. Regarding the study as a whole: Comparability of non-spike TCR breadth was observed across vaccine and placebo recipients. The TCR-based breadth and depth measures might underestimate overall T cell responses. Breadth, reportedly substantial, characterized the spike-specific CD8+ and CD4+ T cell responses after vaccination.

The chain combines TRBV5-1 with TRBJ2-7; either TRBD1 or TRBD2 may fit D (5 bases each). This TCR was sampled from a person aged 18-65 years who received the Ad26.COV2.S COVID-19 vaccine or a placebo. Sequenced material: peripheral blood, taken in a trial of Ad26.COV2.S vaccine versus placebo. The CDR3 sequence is CASSLEGSSYEQYF. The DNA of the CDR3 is TGCGCCAGCAGCTTGGAGGGGAGCTCCTACGAGCAGTACTTC.